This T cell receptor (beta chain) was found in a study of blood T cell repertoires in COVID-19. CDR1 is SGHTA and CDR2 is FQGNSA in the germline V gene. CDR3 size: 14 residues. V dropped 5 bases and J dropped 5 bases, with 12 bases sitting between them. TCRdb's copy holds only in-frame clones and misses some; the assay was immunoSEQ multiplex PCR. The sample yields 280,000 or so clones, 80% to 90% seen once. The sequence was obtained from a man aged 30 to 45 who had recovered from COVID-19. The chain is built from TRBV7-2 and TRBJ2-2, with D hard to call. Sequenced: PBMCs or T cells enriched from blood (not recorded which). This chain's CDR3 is CASSITGRTGELFF. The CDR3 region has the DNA TGTGCCAGCAGCATCACCGGTCGAACCGGGGAGCTGTTTTTT.